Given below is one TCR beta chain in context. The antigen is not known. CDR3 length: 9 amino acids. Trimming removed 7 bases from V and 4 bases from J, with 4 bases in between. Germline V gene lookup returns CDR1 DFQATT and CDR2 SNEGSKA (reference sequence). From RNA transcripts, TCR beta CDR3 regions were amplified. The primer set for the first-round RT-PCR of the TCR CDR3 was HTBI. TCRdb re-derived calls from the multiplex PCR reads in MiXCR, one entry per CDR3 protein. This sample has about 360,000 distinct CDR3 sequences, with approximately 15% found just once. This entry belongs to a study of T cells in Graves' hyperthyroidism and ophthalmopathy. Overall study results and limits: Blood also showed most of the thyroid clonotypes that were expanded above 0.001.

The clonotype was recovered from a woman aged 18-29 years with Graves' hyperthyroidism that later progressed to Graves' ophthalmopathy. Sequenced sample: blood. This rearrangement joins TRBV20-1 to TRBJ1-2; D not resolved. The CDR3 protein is CSEPYGYTF. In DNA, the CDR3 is TGCAGTGAGCCCTATGGCTACACCTTC.